This T cell receptor beta chain was captured in a study of cytomegalovirus exposure and HLA in healthy donors. Study-wide points: Associated with cytomegalovirus, according to the listing, were 150 to 200 TCR beta chains. Later on, analysis showed that most CMV-associated TCR beta chains appeared to be HLA-restricted. Later, TCR association rates were found to vary by HLA locus, highest for DRB1 and lowest for HLA-C.

With 60 Vbeta and 13 Jbeta primers, the PCR was carried out. This table comes from immunoSEQ multiplex PCR, and its TCRdb copy is limited to in-frame clones, with some not included. The sample yields roughly 150,000 clones, 79% seen once. The CDR3 is 13 amino acids. From germline, CDR1 is SEHNR and CDR2 FQNEAQ (reference sequence). Worth noting for this clone: The antigen remains undetermined. The junction does not match germline at one end; this may be a read error.

The chain combines TRBV7-9 with TRBJ1-2; possibly TRBD1 for D (5 bases). Specimen: PBMCs. This TCR was recovered from a man aged 40-49 years in good health and CMV-seropositive. DNA of the CDR3: TGTTCCAGCAGCTTGGTACAGGTGGGGGGCTACACCTTC. Its translation is CSSSLVQVGGYTF.